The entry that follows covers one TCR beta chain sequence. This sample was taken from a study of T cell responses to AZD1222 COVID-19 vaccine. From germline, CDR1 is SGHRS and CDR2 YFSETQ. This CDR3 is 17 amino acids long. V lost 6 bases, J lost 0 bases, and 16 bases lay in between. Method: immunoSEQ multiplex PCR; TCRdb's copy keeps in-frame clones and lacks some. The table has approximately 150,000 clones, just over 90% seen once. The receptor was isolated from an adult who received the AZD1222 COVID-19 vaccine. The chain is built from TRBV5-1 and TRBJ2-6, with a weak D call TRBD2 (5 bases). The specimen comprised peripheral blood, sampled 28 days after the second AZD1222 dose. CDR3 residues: CASMEVGVVSGANVLTF. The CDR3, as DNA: TGCGCCAGCATGGAGGTCGGGGTAGTCTCTGGGGCCAACGTCCTGACTTTC.